This TCR beta chain was recorded in a study of shared clonotypes between healthy human individuals. The study, taken as a whole, reports: Incomplete sequencing of sorted subsets was indicated by rarefaction despite large depth. All-four-donor shared clonotypes had higher generation probabilities than non-shared clonotypes did.

Germline V gene data show CDR1 as ENHRY and CDR2 as SYGVKD. The CDR3 extends over 15 amino acids. V lost 2 bases, J lost 6 bases, and 7 bases stayed unmatched. The genomic DNA of each subset was split evenly across several immunoSEQ plates. On sorted subsets, replicate PCRs used 150 to 250 ng DNA, or 25,000 to 35,000 T cell genomes. The repertoire was sequenced with immunoSEQ multiplex PCR; TCRdb's copy has only in-frame clones and lacks some. Of 330,000 or so clones listed, around 67% are singletons. Remarks on this clone: Its specificity is not known.

Sequenced sample: memory CD4+ T cells sorted from blood. Described subset: CD45RA-negative fraction. The TCR originated in a man younger than 40 in good health. This chain connects TRBV10-3 to TRBJ1-5, with 7 bases fitting TRBD1. In DNA form, the CDR3 reads TGTGCCATCAGTGAGCGACAGGGTGTCGGTCAGCCCCAGCATTTT. Amino acid sequence: CAISERQGVGQPQHF.